This T cell receptor (beta chain) was documented in a study of T cell repertoires in cytomegalovirus infection. Study overall: Used in the study were CMV epitopes, some recently identified and HLA-C-restricted, others well-studied and HLA-B-restricted.

This clonotype was seen more than once but under ten times. The antigen remains undetermined. Germline V gene data show CDR1 as MNHNS and CDR2 as SASEGT. The germline V and J ends were trimmed by 1 base and 5 bases, with 14 bases remaining between them. The CDR3 consists of 15 residues. Each CDR3 protein is one row after TCRdb ran MiXCR on the reads. The sample consists of about 900,000 distinct CDR3 sequences, less than 35% of them appearing once. The rearrangement uses TRBV6-1 and TRBJ2-5, with a possible D match to TRBD1 (6 bases). The clonotype was recovered from a human donor in good health (CMV status not recorded). Some clones in this sample may be carry-over from other donors' samples. The specimen was cultured CD8+ T cells from PBMCs, collected from culture after CMV antigen stimulation. CDR3 sequence (DNA): TGTGCCAGCAGTGAAGGGCTAGGGGGACATGAGACCCAGTACTTC. Amino acid sequence: CASSEGLGGHETQYF.